This T cell receptor beta chain comes out of a study of blood T cell repertoires in COVID-19. This CDR3 region has 14 residues. CDR1 and CDR2 from the germline V gene are SGHDT and YYEEEE. J was trimmed by 4 bases and V by 6 bases; bases with no gene match: 8. Source study methods: Amplification from reference gene primers served as the basis for estimated nucleated cell counts. The protocol was immunoSEQ multiplex PCR, while the TCRdb copy is restricted to in-frame clones and leaves out a portion. The V and J calls and the clone size are those of that table, but D and trimming were determined from the DNA. The table lists over 45,000 clones, almost 85% of them singletons. This clone was counted once.

The J gene is TRBJ2-7, the V gene TRBV5-6; 9 bases are a match to TRBD1. What was sequenced was peripheral blood. This sequence was found in a woman older than 75 with acute or convalescent COVID-19. CDR3 sequence: CASNEQGARYEQYF. The CDR3 nucleotides read TGTGCCAGCAACGAACAGGGGGCGCGGTACGAGCAGTACTTC.